The next 29 T cell receptor beta chains were all read from a single sample in a study of shared clonotypes between healthy human individuals. CD45RO-negative cells were positively selected for CCR7, leaving out terminally differentiated effector memory CD45RA+ cells. Sequenced by immunoSEQ multiplex PCR; TCRdb stores in-frame clones only, minus some. The sample records about 2.1 million clones, 85% to 95% being singletons. The sample comprised naive CD8+ T cells from PBMCs. These receptors were obtained from a young man in good health. Some clones in this sample may be carry-over from other donors' samples.

This clone appeared a single time. The V call is TRBV7-9, the J call TRBJ2-2; 9 bases match TRBD2. Germline trimming cut 1 base from V and 4 bases from J; bases unmatched to any gene: 4. CDR3 length equals 16 residues. Germline assignment: CDR1 SEHNR and CDR2 FQNEAQ (reference sequence). The CDR3 here is CASSLVAGVLTGELFF. The DNA of the CDR3 is TGTGCCAGCAGCTTAGTAGCGGGAGTACTCACCGGGGAGCTGTTTTTT. The full variable domain, its missing parts supplied by reference TRBV7-9 and TRBJ2-2, is DTGVSQNPRHKITKRGQNVTFRCDPISEHNRLYWYRQTLGQGPEFLTYFQNEAQLEKSRLLSDRFSAERPKGSFSTLEIQRTEQGDSAMYLCASSLVAGVLTGELFFGEGSRLTVL.

This clone was observed once. V usage is TRBV6-1 and J usage is TRBJ2-2; 11 bases map to TRBD2. V lost 2 bases to trimming and J lost 6 bases; unmatched junction nucleotides: 5. CDR1 MNHNS and CDR2 SASEGT come from the germline V gene. CDR3 size: 16 residues. CDR3 protein: CASSEFWTSGPGELFF. CDR3 DNA sequence: TGTGCCAGCAGTGAATTCTGGACTAGCGGGCCCGGGGAGCTGTTTTTT.

CDR3 protein: CASSLGSGGGYEQYF. CDR3 DNA: TGTGCCAGCAGCTTAGGGAGCGGAGGGGGTTACGAGCAGTACTTC. J is TRBJ2-7 and V is TRBV7-2, with D possibly being TRBD1 or TRBD2 (6 bases each). Germline-derived CDR1 and CDR2 are SGHTA and FQGNSA. Trimming removed 1 base from V and 4 bases from J, with 14 bases in between. The CDR3 is 15 amino acids.

The CDR3: CAIVGEKLFF. The CDR3 DNA reads TGTGCCATCGTCGGCGAAAAACTGTTTTTT. The chain joins TRBV6-1 to TRBJ1-4; D gene ambiguous. Per germline, CDR1 MNHNS and CDR2 SASEGT. The CDR3 is 10 residues long. V dropped 10 bases and J dropped 8 bases, with 8 bases sitting between them.

V gene TRBV28 combines with J gene TRBJ2-1; D not certain. V lost 3 bases and J 10 bases, leaving 7 bases between the germline ends. Germline loops: CDR1 MDHEN, CDR2 SYDVKM. The CDR3 totals 11 residues. CDR3 loop: CASSFQREQFF. In DNA form, the CDR3 reads TGTGCCAGCAGTTTCCAGAGGGAGCAGTTCTTC.

The chain links TRBV7-9 to TRBJ2-5; D unresolved. Trimming left V 3 bases short and J 2 bases short, with 13 bases between. This CDR3 has 15 residues. CDR1 and CDR2 (germline): SEHNR, FQNEAQ (reference sequence). CDR3: CASSLARSGQETQYF. In DNA, the CDR3 is TGTGCCAGCAGCTTGGCCAGGAGTGGGCAAGAGACCCAGTACTTC.

This clone appeared a single time. The rearrangement joins TRBV19 to TRBJ1-5; D gene unclear. Trimming took off 3 bases at V and 3 bases at J, with 18 bases between the two ends. CDR1 is LNHDA, CDR2 SQIVND, per germline (reference sequence). The CDR3 loop spans 17 amino acids. The CDR3 coding sequence is TGTGCCAGTAGTATCCGCCTAGCCCGTGAAGTCAATCAGCCCCAGCATTTT. Translating it yields CASSIRLAREVNQPQHF. Full variable domain (remainder filled in from reference TRBV19 and TRBJ1-5): DGGITQSPKYLFRKEGQNVTLSCEQNLNHDAMYWYRQDPGQGLRLIYYSQIVNDFQKGDIAEGYSVSREKKESFPLTVTSAQKNPTAFYLCASSIRLAREVNQPQHFGDGTRLSIL.

The V gene is TRBV5-1, the J gene TRBJ1-4; D unresolved. The CDR3 is 14 amino acids. Trimming cost V 3 bases and J 8 bases, with 14 bases left between them. Germline CDR1 is SGHRS and CDR2 is YFSETQ. CDR3 DNA: TGCGCCAGCAGCTACGAGGGTGGTAGAGAAAAACTGTTTTTT. Translating gives CASSYEGGREKLFF.

The chain uses TRBV7-9 and TRBJ2-7; TRBD1 matches at 9 bases. With 3 bases clipped from V and 2 bases from J, the junction kept 5 bases outside the gene matches. The CDR3 has 15 amino acids. Germline-derived CDR1 and CDR2 are SEHNR and FQNEAQ (reference sequence). The CDR3 region is CASSFNRGPPYEQYF. CDR3 DNA sequence: TGTGCCAGCAGCTTTAACAGGGGGCCCCCCTACGAGCAGTACTTC.

The chain carries TRBV27 and TRBJ1-1; D might be TRBD1 (5 bases). Germline assignment: CDR1 MNHEY and CDR2 SMNVEV (reference sequence). The CDR3 totals 19 residues. V was pared by 2 bases and J by 1 base, with 23 bases between. In DNA form, the CDR3 reads TGTGCCAGCAGTTTACGCCCGGGGCTGGCGGGGTACCAGAACACTGAAGCTTTCTTT. As protein: CASSLRPGLAGYQNTEAFF.

This chain uses TRBV7-9 with TRBJ2-7; TRBD2 might be the D (6 bases). The CDR3 totals 16 residues. The germline V gene has CDR1 SEHNR and CDR2 FQNEAQ (reference sequence). Between the trimmed V and J ends, which lost 5 bases and 0 bases, there was a span of 17 bases. CDR3 amino acids: CASSDVWAGSSYEQYF. The CDR3 nucleotides read TGTGCCAGCAGCGACGTCTGGGCGGGGAGCTCCTACGAGCAGTACTTC.

This chain connects TRBV11-2 to TRBJ2-3; D is possibly TRBD2 (6 bases). Germline CDR1 and CDR2: SGHAT and FQNNGV. V was cut by 0 bases and J by 2 bases, with 24 bases left in between. This CDR3 is 20 amino acids long. Here the CDR3 DNA reads TGTGCCAGCAGCTTAGATCCCACCTTGGGGCAGGAGGGGTACACAGATACGCAGTATTTT. This translates into CASSLDPTLGQEGYTDTQYF.

V and J are TRBV4-2 and TRBJ2-4, with no clear D. The CDR3 is 16 amino acids. Trimming took off 3 bases at V and 1 base at J, with 13 bases between the two ends. CDR1 and CDR2 (germline): LGHNA, YNFKEQ. The CDR3 nucleotides read TGTGCCAGCAGCCACTACCCTCATTCGGCCAAAAACATTCAGTACTTC. Amino acids: CASSHYPHSAKNIQYF.

As for this clone: In the same sample, other DNA sequences code for this CDR3. The chain employs TRBV28 and TRBJ2-7; 7 positions agree with TRBD1. J lost 0 bases, V lost 6 bases, and 5 bases had no gene match. This CDR3 is built from 14 residues. Germline V CDR1 and CDR2: MDHEN, SYDVKM. CDR3 sequence: CASSVTGSSYEQYF. The CDR3 coding sequence is TGTGCCAGCAGCGTGACAGGGAGCTCCTACGAGCAGTACTTC.

The V call is TRBV6-1, the J call TRBJ2-1; 11 bases are shared with TRBD2. The CDR3 length is 15 residues. The ends lost 6 bases at V and 8 bases at J; junction bases unmatched: 9. Germline CDR1 is MNHNS and CDR2 is SASEGT. The CDR3 is CASSAPLAGGHEQFF. In DNA, the CDR3 is TGTGCCAGCAGCGCACCCCTAGCGGGAGGCCATGAGCAGTTCTTC.

Notes on this clone: Other DNA sequences of this sample code for an identical CDR3. The chain combines TRBV27 with TRBJ2-1; D gene unclear. The germline gives CDR1 MNHEY, CDR2 SMNVEV (reference sequence). The CDR3 runs 12 residues. The V and J ends lost 0 bases and 6 bases respectively, with 3 bases between them. The CDR3 DNA is TGTGCCAGCAGTTTATCGCTCAATGAGCAGTTCTTC. Translated: CASSLSLNEQFF.

About this clone itself: Other DNA sequences from this sample encode an identical CDR3 as well. The chain carries TRBV27 and TRBJ1-1, with D unresolved. The CDR3 is made up of 13 amino acids. Germline V gene sequence: CDR1 MNHEY, CDR2 SMNVEV (reference sequence). V shed 0 bases and J shed 5 bases, with 7 bases lying between them. CDR3 sequence reads: CASSLSGWTEAFF. CDR3 coding DNA: TGTGCCAGCAGTTTATCGGGGTGGACTGAAGCTTTCTTT.

A word on this clone: Within the sample, other DNA sequences also encode this same CDR3. The gene calls are TRBV7-9 and TRBJ2-2; D gene ambiguous. The CDR3 runs 14 residues. The germline CDR1 and CDR2 sequences are SEHNR and FQNEAQ (reference sequence). V was cut by 1 base and J by 1 base, with 4 bases left in between. Here the CDR3 reads CASSLVQNTGELFF. CDR3 DNA: TGTGCCAGCAGCTTAGTGCAGAACACCGGGGAGCTGTTTTTT.

This chain connects TRBV10-2 to TRBJ2-1; D unclear. The germline CDR1 and CDR2 sequences are WSHSY and SAAADI. V was pared by 4 bases and J by 3 bases, with 7 bases between. This CDR3 is 13 amino acids long. The CDR3 region has the DNA TGCGCCAGCAGTGTGGGGTTCTACAATGAGCAGTTCTTC. Amino acid sequence: CASSVGFYNEQFF.

CDR3 in DNA: TGTGCCAGCAGCCCCGTCCTCGACCTCTGGGACACTGAAGCTTTCTTT. This codes for CASSPVLDLWDTEAFF. V and J are TRBV7-9 and TRBJ1-1; D call uncertain. The CDR3 loop spans 16 amino acids. Germline lookup yields CDR1 SEHNR and CDR2 FQNEAQ (reference sequence). Trimming stripped 5 bases from V and 3 bases from J, with 19 bases between.

As for this clone: The sample holds other DNA sequences that translate to the same CDR3. The chain links TRBV6-5 to TRBJ1-1, with a weak D call TRBD1 (6 bases). Trimming shortened V by 6 bases and J by 5 bases, and 7 bases separated the two germline ends. The CDR3 length is 11 residues. The germline V gene encodes CDR1 MNHEY and CDR2 SVGAGI. The CDR3 protein is CASRQGTEAFF. CDR3 coding DNA: TGTGCCAGCAGACAGGGAACTGAAGCTTTCTTT.

This sequence joins TRBV30 and TRBJ2-7; D not resolved. The V and J ends lost 0 bases and 4 bases respectively, with 7 bases between them. There are 12 residues in the CDR3. Per the germline V gene, CDR1 is GTSNPN and CDR2 is SVGIG (reference sequence). In DNA form, the CDR3 reads TGTGCCTGGAGTGTAGCCATATACGAGCAGTACTTC. Its protein product is CAWSVAIYEQYF.

J is TRBJ2-7 and V is TRBV7-9; tentatively, D is TRBD2 (6 bases). CDR1 and CDR2 (germline): SEHNR, FQNEAQ (reference sequence). Trimming took 1 base from V and 7 from J, leaving 14 bases between them. CDR3 length: 14 residues. Here the CDR3 DNA reads TGTGCCAGCAGCTTAGTTTCCGGGGGTGGGGAGCAGTACTTC. Protein: CASSLVSGGGEQYF. Full variable domain (outside the CDR3, taken from reference TRBV7-9 and TRBJ2-7): DTGVSQNPRHKITKRGQNVTFRCDPISEHNRLYWYRQTLGQGPEFLTYFQNEAQLEKSRLLSDRFSAERPKGSFSTLEIQRTEQGDSAMYLCASSLVSGGGEQYFGPGTRLTVT.

The chain recombines TRBV4-3 with TRBJ1-2, with a weak D call TRBD1 (6 bases). Trimming took off 1 base at V and 4 bases at J, with 13 bases between the two ends. CDR3 length equals 15 residues. Germline loops: CDR1 LGHNA, CDR2 YSLEER. CDR3 sequence (DNA): TGCGCCAGCAGCCAAGTTGAGGGGGAGAGCTATGGCTACACCTTC. Residues: CASSQVEGESYGYTF.

This sequence joins TRBV19 and TRBJ2-1, with a tentative D call TRBD2 (5 bases). CDR1 is LNHDA and CDR2 is SQIVND in the germline V gene (reference sequence). The CDR3 runs 17 residues. With 0 bases removed from V and 1 base from J, the gap between germline ends came to 13 bases. This CDR3 reads CASSIDLGGPSYNEQFF. In DNA form, the CDR3 reads TGTGCCAGTAGTATAGATCTTGGCGGGCCGTCCTACAATGAGCAGTTCTTC.

The chain is built from TRBV5-1 and TRBJ1-2; 9 nucleotides align to TRBD1. The CDR3 covers 16 residues. Germline V gene lookup returns CDR1 SGHRS and CDR2 YFSETQ. The J segment lost 2 bases and the V segment lost 4 bases, leaving 9 bases of the junction unmatched. The CDR3 DNA reads as TGCGCCAGCAGCCCGGGACAGGGTGGACCGAACTATGGCTACACCTTC. It specifies CASSPGQGGPNYGYTF.

In its sample, this clone was seen once. This chain uses TRBV2 with TRBJ2-1; the match to TRBD1 covers 9 bases. Germline V gene sequence: CDR1 SNHLY, CDR2 FYNNEI. The V and J ends lost 7 bases and 7 bases, in that order; junction bases with no gene match: 11. There are 15 residues in the CDR3. The DNA for the CDR3 is TGTGCCAGCACCAAAGACAGGGGGTTAGCAAATGAGCAGTTCTTC. It specifies CASTKDRGLANEQFF.

A note on this clone: Other DNA sequences in the same sample also yield this CDR3. The chain couples TRBV9 to TRBJ2-1; 8 bases are shared with TRBD1. V shed 4 bases and J 0 bases; nucleotides not matched to a gene: 3. The CDR3 is made up of 15 amino acids. Per the germline V gene, CDR1 is SGDLS and CDR2 is YYNGEE. Here the CDR3 reads CASSPTGGSYNEQFF. As DNA, the CDR3 is TGTGCCAGCAGCCCCACAGGGGGCTCCTACAATGAGCAGTTCTTC.

Of note for this clone: The same CDR3 arises from other DNA sequences in this sample as well. V usage is TRBV4-3 and J usage is TRBJ2-1; D is unresolved. The V gene lost 0 bases and the J gene lost 9 bases, with 9 bases spanning the gap. The CDR3 sequence is 13 residues long. CDR1 is LGHNA and CDR2 is YSLEER in the germline V gene. In DNA form, the CDR3 reads TGCGCCAGCAGCCAAGATCGCGTGGGTGAGCAGTTCTTC. Amino acids: CASSQDRVGEQFF.